The 7 T cell receptor beta chains in this list originate from one sample, sequenced in a study of T cell clones after liver transplantation. Clones were sequenced by immunoSEQ multiplex PCR, and TCRdb holds only the in-frame ones, with some missing. The repertoire consists of just over 80,000 clones, with around four fifths occurring once and the leading ten covering less than 0.6%. The specimen comprised CD4+ T cells from blood, sampled just over 45 months after liver transplant. These receptors were collected from a human patient who received a liver transplant. The T cells may come from the graft donor.

The rearrangement links TRBV4-1 to TRBJ2-1, with TRBD2 matching over 14 bases. J lost 5 bases, V lost 3 bases, and 9 bases had no gene match. The germline gives CDR1 MGHRA, CDR2 YSYEKL. The CDR3 is 18 amino acids. The CDR3 sequence: CASSQGLAGVIANNEQFF. The CDR3 DNA sequence: TGCGCCAGCAGCCAGGGACTAGCGGGAGTAATAGCTAACAATGAGCAGTTCTTC.

The chain recombines TRBV4-1 with TRBJ2-7, with D unclear. Trimming cost V 0 bases and J 0 bases, with 12 bases left between them. The CDR3 covers 16 residues. In germline, CDR1 is MGHRA, CDR2 YSYEKL. The CDR3 protein is CASSQENRRTSYEQYF. DNA of the CDR3: TGCGCCAGCAGCCAAGAAAATCGGCGGACCTCCTACGAGCAGTACTTC.

A few counts support this clone. J is TRBJ1-1 and V is TRBV2; tentative D call: TRBD1 (6 bases). The CDR3 contains 17 residues. Germline V lookup: CDR1 SNHLY, CDR2 FYNNEI. V was pared by 5 bases and J by 4 bases, with 23 bases between. The CDR3 region has the DNA TGTGCCAGCAGTTTGTCCTCAAAACGGGTAGGGGGCACTGAAGCTTTCTTT. Protein: CASSLSSKRVGGTEAFF.

In this sample, this clone turned up a few times. The V and J genes are TRBV2 and TRBJ1-5; D is ambiguous. The V end lost 8 bases, the J end lost 7 bases, and 15 bases lay between the germline ends. There are 13 residues in the CDR3. Germline V lookup: CDR1 SNHLY, CDR2 FYNNEI. CDR3 protein: CASRPNRGQPQHF. The CDR3, as DNA: TGTGCCAGCCGCCCCAACCGTGGGCAGCCCCAGCATTTT. Based on the CDR3 plus reference TRBV2 and TRBJ1-5, the full variable domain is EPEVTQTPSHQVTQMGQEVILRCVPISNHLYFYWYRQILGQKVEFLVSFYNNEISEKSEIFDDQFSVERPDGSNFTLKIRSTKLEDSAMYFCASRPNRGQPQHFGDGTRLSIL.

The J gene is TRBJ2-5, the V gene TRBV6-1; D not resolved. The CDR3 runs 14 residues. Trimming pared 1 base from V and 4 bases from J, leaving 10 bases between. Per the germline V gene, CDR1 is MNHNS and CDR2 is SASEGT. CDR3 residues: CASSEGATGETQYF. The CDR3 bases are TGTGCCAGCAGTGAAGGCGCTACGGGAGAGACCCAGTACTTC.

The chain employs TRBV6-5 and TRBJ2-3; no clear D gene. V lost 7 bases and J 3 bases, leaving 11 bases between the germline ends. This CDR3 contains 13 residues. Germline CDR1 and CDR2: MNHEY and SVGAGI. The CDR3 here is CASKLGATDTQYF. CDR3 sequence (DNA): TGTGCCAGCAAGTTAGGAGCGACAGATACGCAGTATTTT.

The chain links TRBV9 to TRBJ1-4, with unresolved D. Between the trimmed V and J ends, which lost 0 bases and 3 bases, there was a span of 15 bases. The germline gives CDR1 SGDLS, CDR2 YYNGEE. The CDR3 consists of 17 residues. The CDR3, as DNA: TGTGCCAGCAGCGTAGGGCTCCTTTCCTCCTCTAATGAAAAACTGTTTTTT. Translated: CASSVGLLSSSNEKLFF.